A selection of T cell receptor beta chains follows, all from one sample in a study of T-cell memory formation after mild COVID-19. Each CDR3 protein gets one entry after TCRdb re-called the 5' RACE reads with MiXCR. Among roughly 250,000 distinct CDR3 sequences listed, over 15% were seen once. The source material was PBMCs or a T cell subset sorted from them (not recorded which). All receptors derive from a young man who had mild COVID-19 (a few samples of this study predate the infection). Cell type and time point are not known. CDR3s include the opening cysteine and the closing phenylalanine or tryptophan. D genes are given only for firm matches. Size is omitted from some rows. Given values are once, few, many or a class for expanded clones.

abundance: few
j_gene: TRBJ2-2
d_gene: TRBD2
v_gene: TRBV12-3/TRBV12-4
CDR3aa: CASSSVAGARRELFF
CDR3nt: TGTGCCAGCAGTTCCGTTGCGGGAGCCCGCAGGGAGCTGTTTTTT

abundance: few
j_gene: TRBJ1-2
d_gene: TRBD1
v_gene: TRBV5-5
CDR3aa: CASSFTTTGVDYGYTF
CDR3nt: TGTGCCAGCAGCTTTACGACGACAGGGGTTGACTATGGCTACACCTTC

abundance: .
j_gene: TRBJ2-5
d_gene: .
v_gene: TRBV23-1
CDR3aa: CASSHPRRNHQGTQYF
CDR3nt: TGCGCCAGCAGTCACCCGAGGAGAAACCACCAAGGGACCCAGTACTTC

abundance: .
j_gene: TRBJ2-3
d_gene: TRBD2
v_gene: TRBV5-1
CDR3aa: CASGAGGPTDTQYF
CDR3nt: TGCGCCAGCGGGGCGGGGGGGCCCACAGATACGCAGTATTTT

abundance: .
j_gene: TRBJ1-2
d_gene: .
v_gene: TRBV5-1
CDR3aa: CASSQDSPNYGYTF
CDR3nt: TGCGCCAGCAGCCAAGACAGCCCTAACTATGGCTACACCTTC

abundance: .
j_gene: TRBJ2-7
d_gene: .
v_gene: TRBV6-2/TRBV6-3
CDR3aa: CASSYDGGFRAYEQYF
CDR3nt: TGTGCCAGCAGTTACGACGGGGGCTTTAGGGCCTACGAGCAGTACTTC

abundance: .
j_gene: TRBJ1-2
d_gene: .
v_gene: TRBV15
CDR3aa: CATSRSANYGYTF
CDR3nt: TGTGCCACCAGCAGATCAGCTAACTATGGCTACACCTTC

abundance: .
j_gene: TRBJ1-6
d_gene: .
v_gene: TRBV10-3
CDR3aa: CAISESVFNSPLHF
CDR3nt: TGTGCCATCAGTGAATCGGTGTTTAATTCACCCCTCCACTTT

abundance: .
j_gene: TRBJ1-1
d_gene: .
v_gene: TRBV29-1
CDR3aa: CSVISITEAFF
CDR3nt: TGCAGCGTTATTAGTATAACTGAAGCTTTCTTT

abundance: few
j_gene: TRBJ2-3
d_gene: .
v_gene: TRBV4-3
CDR3aa: CASSQGVGGRVDTQYF
CDR3nt: TGCGCCAGCAGCCAGGGGGTGGGGGGCCGGGTAGATACGCAGTATTTT

abundance: few
j_gene: TRBJ2-1
d_gene: .
v_gene: TRBV6-2/TRBV6-3
CDR3aa: CASSYGVQSYNEQFF
CDR3nt: TGTGCCAGCAGTTACGGCGTCCAATCCTACAATGAGCAGTTCTTC

abundance: few
j_gene: TRBJ1-2
d_gene: .
v_gene: TRBV6-5
CDR3aa: CASRLFQGGYGYTF
CDR3nt: TGTGCCAGCAGACTGTTTCAGGGAGGCTATGGCTACACCTTC

abundance: few
j_gene: TRBJ1-3
d_gene: .
v_gene: TRBV4-2
CDR3aa: CASSQVTGLLSGNTIYF
CDR3nt: TGTGCCAGCAGCCAAGTAACAGGACTTCTCTCTGGAAACACCATATATTTT

abundance: .
j_gene: TRBJ2-3
d_gene: TRBD1
v_gene: TRBV5-6
CDR3aa: CASSVGDRIMGSQYF
CDR3nt: TGTGCCAGCAGCGTAGGGGACAGGATAATGGGGTCGCAGTATTTT

abundance: .
j_gene: TRBJ2-6
d_gene: .
v_gene: TRBV5-1
CDR3aa: CASSLEPGLAEGANVLTF
CDR3nt: TGCGCCAGCAGCTTGGAGCCGGGACTGGCGGAGGGGGCCAACGTCCTGACTTTC

abundance: .
j_gene: TRBJ2-3
d_gene: .
v_gene: TRBV6-2/TRBV6-3
CDR3aa: CASSYPTLLSTDTQYF
CDR3nt: TGTGCCAGCAGTTACCCGACTCTCCTTAGCACAGATACGCAGTATTTT

abundance: few
j_gene: TRBJ2-7
d_gene: TRBD1
v_gene: TRBV6-5
CDR3aa: CASTLGIGGLYEQYF
CDR3nt: TGTGCCAGCACTCTAGGCATAGGGGGCCTCTACGAGCAGTACTTC

abundance: many
j_gene: TRBJ1-5
d_gene: .
v_gene: TRBV12-3/TRBV12-4
CDR3aa: CASSLVTGSNQPQHF
CDR3nt: TGTGCCAGCAGTTTAGTAACAGGGAGCAATCAGCCCCAGCATTTT